The 24 T cell receptor beta chains below were found in one sample sequenced in a study of early T cells in non-severe SARS-CoV-2 infection. TCRdb redid the calling of the 5' RACE reads with MiXCR, one entry per CDR3 protein. The top ten hold about 6% of the sample, which has over 30,000 distinct CDR3 sequences, around 3.9% seen once. Sequenced sample: whole blood. These receptor sequences come from an adult who was a healthcare worker with PCR-confirmed SARS-CoV-2 infection or an uninfected control (not recorded which).

This clonotype was picked up many times. V is TRBV30 and J is TRBJ1-1; D possibly corresponds to TRBD1 (6 bases). This CDR3 has 13 amino acids. The V end was cut by 3 bases, the J end by 0 bases, with 8 bases between. Germline values: CDR1 GTSNPN, CDR2 SVGIG (reference sequence). The chain's CDR3 is CAWSRTVNTEAFF. CDR3 nucleotides: TGTGCCTGGAGCAGGACAGTGAACACTGAAGCTTTCTTT.

This clonotype showed up many times. This chain links TRBV7-9 with TRBJ1-6; D not resolved. The V end was cut by 0 bases, the J end by 5 bases, with 11 bases between. The germline V gene has CDR1 SEHNR and CDR2 FQNEAQ (reference sequence). This CDR3 is built from 16 residues. The DNA for the CDR3 is TGTGCCAGCAGCTTAGCGGCAGGCAGGAATAATTCACCCCTCCACTTT. Protein product: CASSLAAGRNNSPLHF.

Only a few counts were recorded for this clonotype. This chain connects TRBV20-1 to TRBJ2-7, with 8 bases that match TRBD2. The CDR3 consists of 15 residues. The V segment lost 3 bases and the J segment 1 base; nucleotides outside the gene matches: 8. CDR1 DFQATT and CDR2 SNEGSKA come from the germline V gene (reference sequence). Written as DNA, the CDR3 is TGCAGTGCTAGGGATAGGACTAGCATTTCCTACGAGCAGTACTTC. It yields the protein CSARDRTSISYEQYF.

This clonotype was seen at least ten times. The CDR3 sequence is CASSQSGGPSYNEQFF. CDR3 DNA sequence: TGTGCCAGCAGCCAGAGCGGGGGGCCCTCCTACAATGAGCAGTTCTTC. J is TRBJ2-1 and V is TRBV3-2; the listed D gene, TRBD2, was not tested against the DNA. TRBV3-2 is a recognized pseudogene. CDR3 length: 16 residues.

The V gene is TRBV20-1, the J gene TRBJ1-5; maybe TRBD1 (5 bases). CDR1 DFQATT and CDR2 SNEGSKA come from the germline V gene (reference sequence). V shed 4 bases and J shed 4 bases, with 11 bases lying between them. The CDR3 extends over 13 amino acids. This CDR3 is CSATYQGNQPQHF. In DNA, the CDR3 is TGCAGTGCTACGTATCAGGGAAATCAGCCCCAGCATTTT.

This clonotype came up many times. The chain links TRBV10-3 to TRBJ2-5; 8 bases are a match to TRBD2. V shed 2 bases, J shed 0 bases, and the junction held 8 bases outside the gene matches. Germline assignment: CDR1 ENHRY and CDR2 SYGVKD. The CDR3 extends over 17 amino acids. The CDR3 loop reads CAISEASAGGNQETQYF. In DNA, the CDR3 is TGTGCCATCAGTGAGGCCTCTGCGGGGGGAAACCAAGAGACCCAGTACTTC.

This clonotype was counted at least ten times. The gene calls are TRBV6-5 and TRBJ2-2, with a weak D call TRBD2 (7 bases). The CDR3 covers 16 residues. The germline V gene has CDR1 MNHEY and CDR2 SVGAGI. V lost 7 bases and J lost 7, with 22 bases in between. CDR3 region: CASTQLPRGGDGELFF. The CDR3 DNA is TGTGCCAGCACCCAGCTGCCTAGGGGGGGTGACGGGGAGCTGTTTTTT.

This chain links TRBV20-1 with TRBJ2-1; D unresolved. The germline V and J ends were trimmed by 5 bases and 2 bases, with 16 bases remaining between them. From germline, CDR1 is DFQATT and CDR2 SNEGSKA (reference sequence). CDR3 length: 15 residues. CDR3 nucleotides: TGCAGTGCTCATTCCCAAACTGATGCCTACAATGAGCAGTTCTTC. This gives the protein CSAHSQTDAYNEQFF.

The V gene is TRBV11-2, the J gene TRBJ2-1; TRBD2 matches 10 bases. CDR1 is SGHAT, CDR2 FQNNGV, per germline. The ends lost 4 bases at V and 7 bases at J; junction bases unmatched: 7. The CDR3 is 15 amino acids. The CDR3 protein is CASSSMSGGANEQFF. The CDR3 region has the DNA TGTGCCAGCAGCTCTATGAGCGGGGGGGCTAATGAGCAGTTCTTC.

This clonotype was seen only a few times. CDR3 sequence (DNA): TGCAGTGCTACAGTAGCGGGAGTGGGCGAGCAGTACTTC. Translating gives CSATVAGVGEQYF. The gene calls are TRBV20-1 and TRBJ2-7, with TRBD2 matching 9 bases. V lost 4 bases to trimming and J lost 6 bases; unmatched junction nucleotides: 7. Germline assignment: CDR1 DFQATT and CDR2 SNEGSKA (reference sequence). This CDR3 has 13 amino acids.

This clonotype was recorded at least ten times. The rearrangement uses TRBV9 and TRBJ1-2; D may be TRBD1 (5 bases). V lost 1 base and J lost 3, with 10 bases in between. This CDR3 has 14 amino acids. Germline V CDR1 and CDR2: SGDLS, YYNGEE. The CDR3: CASSVPQGDYGYTF. The CDR3 bases are TGTGCCAGCAGCGTACCGCAAGGGGACTATGGCTACACCTTC.

The chain recombines TRBV29-1 with TRBJ1-6; D not resolved. The length of the CDR3 is 15 residues. Germline lookup yields CDR1 SQVTM and CDR2 ANQGSEA. Trimming cost V 6 bases and J 5 bases, with 17 bases left between them. The DNA for the CDR3 is TGCAGCGTCAAGATCGCCCTGGACCATAATTCACCCCTCCACTTT. Protein: CSVKIALDHNSPLHF.

This clonotype occurred a few times. The V call is TRBV10-3, the J call TRBJ2-2; possible D gene TRBD1, 6 bases. This CDR3 has 15 residues. V lost 3 bases and J 1 base, leaving 9 bases between the germline ends. Germline V lookup: CDR1 ENHRY, CDR2 SYGVKD. This chain's CDR3 is CAISDSTGNTGELFF. The DNA for the CDR3 is TGTGCCATCAGTGATTCGACAGGGAACACCGGGGAGCTGTTTTTT.

This clonotype has ten or more counts. The rearrangement joins TRBV20-1 to TRBJ2-3; D may match TRBD1 or TRBD2 (7 bases each). V was trimmed by 0 bases and J by 0 bases, leaving 22 bases between them. The V gene's germline CDR1 is DFQATT and CDR2 SNEGSKA (reference sequence). The CDR3 has 19 residues. The CDR3 sequence: CSARDLRGRDDISTDTQYF. The CDR3, as DNA: TGCAGTGCTAGAGATCTCAGGGGGAGGGATGACATAAGCACAGATACGCAGTATTTT.

This clonotype was seen ten or more times. The gene calls are TRBV5-1 and TRBJ1-2; D might be TRBD1 (6 bases). The ends were cut back, 3 bases at V and 2 bases at J, with 11 bases in the middle. Looked up from germline, CDR1 is SGHRS and CDR2 is YFSETQ. There are 14 residues in the CDR3. CDR3 residues: CASSSAGQNYGYTF. CDR3 nucleotide sequence: TGCGCCAGCAGCTCGGCCGGACAGAACTATGGCTACACCTTC.

A few counts support this clonotype. The J gene is TRBJ2-5, the V gene TRBV6-5, with D hard to call. Looked up from germline, CDR1 is MNHEY and CDR2 is SVGAGI. The V gene lost 5 bases and the J gene lost 4 bases, with 11 bases spanning the gap. The CDR3 sequence is 13 residues long. Here the CDR3 DNA reads TGTGCCAGCAGTCCCCAGGACGCAGAGACCCAGTACTTC. This translates into CASSPQDAETQYF.

The chain couples TRBV7-3 to TRBJ2-3; TRBD1 is a possible D gene (6 bases). The germline V and J ends were trimmed by 7 bases and 0 bases, with 11 bases remaining between them. CDR1 is SGHTA and CDR2 is FQGTGA in the germline V gene. The CDR3 has 14 amino acids. CDR3 nucleotides: TGTGCCAGCAACACAGGGCCTAGCACAGATACGCAGTATTTT. Its translation: CASNTGPSTDTQYF.

This clonotype was counted at least ten times. The chain uses TRBV21-1 and TRBJ2-6. TRBV21-1 is a listed pseudogene. This CDR3 has 18 amino acids. CDR3 region: CASSQDGKYSSGANVLTF. CDR3 DNA: TGTGCCAGCAGTCAAGACGGAAAGTATAGCTCTGGGGCCAACGTCCTGACTTTC.

This clonotype was counted ten times or more. V gene TRBV7-9 combines with J gene TRBJ2-1; D is possibly TRBD1 (5 bases). The CDR3 has 13 amino acids. Trimming pared 6 bases from V and 4 bases from J, leaving 10 bases between. Germline CDR1 and CDR2: SEHNR and FQNEAQ (reference sequence). CDR3 residues: CASSRQPYNEQFF. CDR3 nucleotides: TGTGCCAGCAGTCGACAGCCGTACAATGAGCAGTTCTTC.

There are many counts of this clonotype. The chain joins TRBV30 to TRBJ1-5; TRBD1 aligns across 7 bases. Germline CDR1 GTSNPN, CDR2 SVGIG (reference sequence). This CDR3 contains 15 residues. After removal of 4 bases from V and 4 bases from J, the junction contained 10 bases not matched to a gene. The CDR3 is CAWKPTGYRNQPQHF. In nucleotides, the CDR3 is TGTGCCTGGAAGCCGACAGGGTATAGGAATCAGCCCCAGCATTTT.

The sample holds many counts of this clonotype. The chain joins TRBV5-1 to TRBJ2-7; D may be TRBD1 (6 bases). Germline lookup yields CDR1 SGHRS and CDR2 YFSETQ. The V and J ends lost 2 bases and 1 base respectively, with 19 bases between them. This CDR3 has 17 amino acids. In nucleotides, the CDR3 is TGCGCCAGCAGCTTAGGCCAGGGGCTCACCGGATCCTACGAGCAGTACTTC. Protein product: CASSLGQGLTGSYEQYF.

This clonotype was counted at least ten times. This rearrangement joins TRBV29-1 to TRBJ1-3, with D hard to call. The CDR3 totals 13 residues. V gave up 3 bases and J gave up 0 bases, with 6 bases separating them. Germline V gives CDR1 SQVTM, CDR2 ANQGSEA. CDR3 nucleotide sequence: TGCAGCGTTGAGGACCACTCTGGAAACACCATATATTTT. Protein sequence: CSVEDHSGNTIYF.

This clonotype came up many times. The V gene is TRBV15, the J gene TRBJ1-1; D is undetermined. From germline, CDR1 is LNHNV and CDR2 YYDKDF (reference sequence). V lost 3 bases and J 0 bases, leaving 8 bases between the germline ends. The CDR3 extends over 14 amino acids. The DNA for the CDR3 is TGTGCCACCAGCAGGGCAAGGGTGAACACTGAAGCTTTCTTT. Encoded protein: CATSRARVNTEAFF.

This clonotype was observed many times. The chain employs TRBV20-1 and TRBJ2-5; D gene ambiguous. V lost 0 bases and J 1 base, leaving 12 bases between the germline ends. The CDR3 extends over 15 amino acids. Germline V CDR1 and CDR2: DFQATT, SNEGSKA (reference sequence). CDR3 sequence: CSARDDLTPQETQYF. The CDR3 DNA is TGCAGTGCTAGAGATGACCTAACCCCCCAAGAGACCCAGTACTTC.